Each of the 30 T cell receptor beta chains below was sequenced from the same sample in a study of T cell clonality in common variable immunodeficiency (dated by TCRdb to 2015 to 2017). Receptor libraries were prepared by the immunoSEQ multiplex PCR assay. Sourced from immuneACCESS, this table was stored by TCRdb with only in-frame sequences that have V and J called. A share of the clones is absent; for the studies checked, an unresolved V gene accounts for under half, and the remainder has no known explanation. The table notes fewer than 65,000 clones here, none of them singletons. 0.65% to 1% of the sample lies in the top ten. The sequenced material came from peripheral blood mononuclear cells. Receptor source: a person between 18 and 75 years old in good health.

This clone was found many times. The read terminates 3 residues ahead of where the CDR3 ends, so the germline J gene completes it. The genes are TRBV10-3 and TRBJ1-2; TRBD1 aligns across 10 bases. CDR1 is ENHRY and CDR2 is SYGVKD in the germline V gene. The CDR3 consists of 16 residues. V lost 6 bases, J lost 4 bases, and 11 bases stayed unmatched. The sequenced CDR3 bases are TGTGCCATCAGCGCCGGGACAGGGGTTTTGCGCTATGGC. Translated, it gives CAISAGTGVLRYG. The full CDR3 reads CAISAGTGVLRYGYTF.

This clone was picked up many times. The CDR3 extends 3 residues past the end of the read, so its final part is completed from the germline J gene. The chain has TRBV6-4 and TRBJ2-3, with 9 bases fitting TRBD1. CDR3 length: 13 residues. The V gene's germline CDR1 is MRHNA and CDR2 SNTAGT. V was pared by 6 bases and J by 3 bases, with 1 base of the junction left unmatched. The CDR3 DNA, read in part, is TGTGCCAGCAGCGGGACAGGGACAGATACG. Translated: CASSGTGTDT. The whole CDR3 is CASSGTGTDTQYF.

This clone was detected many times. The DNA ends 3 residues before the CDR3 does, and the rest of the CDR3 is filled in from the germline J gene. V usage is TRBV7-9 and J usage is TRBJ1-1, with 8 bases identical to TRBD1. V trimming: 6 bases; J trimming: 0 bases; junction bases outside the gene matches: 6. The CDR3 covers 15 residues. Germline V gives CDR1 SEHNR, CDR2 FQNEAQ (reference sequence). CDR3 DNA (partial): TGTGCCAGCAGTTCCAGGACAGGGATGAACACTGAA. This encodes CASSSRTGMNTE. The full CDR3 reads CASSSRTGMNTEAFF.

This clone has a count of ten or more. The read is 3 residues too short to cover the CDR3 end, so that end is filled in from the germline J gene. The V call is TRBV7-3, the J call TRBJ2-2; D is ambiguous. This CDR3 region has 12 residues. V dropped 5 bases and J dropped 7 bases, with 8 bases sitting between them. CDR1 SGHTA and CDR2 FQGTGA come from the germline V gene. The covered CDR3 bases are TGTGCCAGCAGCCCCTACGGCGGGGAG. This sequence encodes CASSPYGGE. In full, the CDR3 is CASSPYGGELFF.

This clone showed up many times. The read terminates 3 residues before the CDR3 end, so the remaining end is supplied by the germline J gene. This chain connects TRBV9 to TRBJ2-1, with D possibly TRBD2 on 6 matching bases. V lost 2 bases and J lost 5, with 14 bases in between. Germline loops: CDR1 SGDLS, CDR2 YYNGEE. The CDR3 consists of 15 residues. CDR3: CASSVDGTWHNEQFF. The part of the CDR3 DNA that was read is TGTGCCAGCAGCGTGGACGGGACTTGGCACAATGAG. Combining the CDR3 with reference TRBV9 and TRBJ2-1 gives the whole variable domain DSGVTQTPKHLITATGQRVTLRCSPRSGDLSVYWYQQSLDQGLQFLIQYYNGEERAKGNILERFSAQQFPDLHSELNLSSLELGDSALYFCASSVDGTWHNEQFFGPGTRLTVL.

This clone has ten or more counts. The read gets to within 3 residues of the CDR3 end, and the germline J gene fills in the rest. V gene TRBV14 combines with J gene TRBJ1-6; possible D gene TRBD1, 6 bases. Trimming cost V 0 bases and J 10 bases, with 7 bases left between them. Per the germline V gene, CDR1 is SGHDN and CDR2 is FVKESK. This CDR3 is built from 13 residues. The DNA read from the CDR3 is TGTGCCAGCAGCCAAGATCAGGGGTCACCC. Translated, it gives CASSQDQGSP. The entire CDR3 reads CASSQDQGSPLHF.

This clone was picked up many times. The read comes to an end 3 residues before the CDR3 does, leaving the germline J gene to fill in the end. The gene calls are TRBV15 and TRBJ1-5; TRBD1 is a possible D gene (5 bases). V lost 0 bases and J 0 bases, leaving 12 bases between the germline ends. The CDR3 is made up of 17 amino acids. Germline loops: CDR1 LNHNV, CDR2 YYDKDF (reference sequence). The CDR3 loop is CATSRDLDGHSNQPQHF. CDR3 bases read: TGTGCCACCAGCAGAGATTTAGATGGACATAGCAATCAGCCC.

A remark on this clone: The read comes to an end 3 residues before the CDR3 does, leaving the germline J gene to fill in the end. The chain has TRBV7-3 and TRBJ1-2; D is possibly TRBD1 (5 bases). This CDR3 has 17 residues. The germline V gene encodes CDR1 SGHTA and CDR2 FQGTGA. The CDR3 loop is CASSLLGRGGINNDYTF. The CDR3 DNA, read in part, is TGTGCCAGCAGCCTCCTGGGGCGGGGGGGGATTAACAATGAC.

Ten or more counts support this clone. The CDR3 DNA, read in part, is TGTGCCAGCAGTTACTCCGTTAGCGGGGAGAGCACAGATACG. It specifies CASSYSVSGESTDT. The CDR3, in full, reads CASSYSVSGESTDTQYF. The V call is TRBV6-2 or TRBV6-3, the J call TRBJ2-3, with 8 positions matching TRBD2. Coverage ceases 3 residues before the CDR3 finishes, and the germline J gene fills in the end. This CDR3 is built from 17 residues. Germline V gene data show CDR1 as MNHEY and CDR2 as SVGEGT. Losses at the gene ends were 0 bases for V and 0 bases for J; bases not matched to a gene: 5.

This clone showed up many times. The read stops 3 residues short of the end of the CDR3; the missing end is completed from the germline J gene. The J gene is TRBJ2-5, the V gene TRBV7-9; maybe TRBD1 (5 bases). This CDR3 has 14 residues. The germline V gene has CDR1 SEHNR and CDR2 FQNEAQ (reference sequence). Trimming stripped 2 bases from V and 2 bases from J, with 9 bases between. The CDR3 loop is CASSLSGNQETQYF. Incomplete CDR3 DNA: TGTGCCAGCAGCTTATCAGGGAATCAAGAGACC.

This clone was found many times. The read terminates 3 residues ahead of where the CDR3 ends, so the germline J gene completes it. The chain employs TRBV2 and TRBJ2-5; TRBD1 might be the D (6 bases). V was clipped by 4 bases and J by 4 bases, with 7 bases between them. The CDR3 totals 12 residues. Germline V gene data show CDR1 as SNHLY and CDR2 as FYNNEI. CDR3 DNA, as far as it was read: TGTGCCAGCAGTGTCAGGGGAGAGACC. The encoded protein is CASSVRGET. From start to end, the CDR3 is CASSVRGETQYF.

This clone was counted many times. The read ends 3 residues shy of where the CDR3 ends; the end is completed using the germline J gene. The chain has TRBV7-2 and TRBJ1-2; 9 bases fit TRBD1. The V gene's germline CDR1 is SGHTA and CDR2 FQGNSA. V shed 5 bases, J shed 5 bases, and the junction held 6 bases outside the gene matches. The CDR3 contains 14 residues. The CDR3 bases that were read are TGTGCCAGCAGCCTTCAACAGGGGGCTTATGGC. Residues: CASSLQQGAYG. The full CDR3 is CASSLQQGAYGYTF.

This clone was detected many times. The read ends 3 residues shy of where the CDR3 ends; the end is completed using the germline J gene. The chain recombines TRBV5-1 with TRBJ2-1, with 8 bases aligning to TRBD1. Germline loops: CDR1 SGHRS, CDR2 YFSETQ. V gave up 2 bases and J gave up 5 bases; unmatched junction bases: 9. This CDR3 has 16 residues. CDR3: CASSFYHGQGNNEQFF. The CDR3 bases that were read are TGCGCCAGCAGCTTCTACCACGGACAGGGAAACAATGAG.

This clone showed up many times. The sequence runs out 3 residues before the end of the CDR3; the remainder is reconstructed from the germline J gene. The V call is TRBV7-2, the J call TRBJ2-7; TRBD2 matches 8 bases. Germline loops: CDR1 SGHTA, CDR2 FQGNSA. This CDR3 has 15 amino acids. V dropped 3 bases and J dropped 0; count of bases not matched to a gene: 4. The CDR3 DNA, read in part, is TGTGCCAGCAGCTTGGAGCGGGGGAGCTCCTACGAG. Translating gives CASSLERGSSYE. The whole CDR3 protein reads CASSLERGSSYEQYF. The variable domain in full, completed from reference TRBV7-2 and TRBJ2-7, reads GAGVSQSPSNKVTEKGKDVELRCDPISGHTALYWYRQSLGQGLEFLIYFQGNSAPDKSGLPSDRFSAERTGGSVSTLTIQRTQQEDSAVYLCASSLERGSSYEQYFGPGTRLTVT.

The sample holds many counts of this clone. The CDR3 is cut off 3 residues early in the read; its end comes from the germline J gene. V usage is TRBV7-2 and J usage is TRBJ2-5, with D perhaps matching TRBD1 (5 bases). There are 15 residues in the CDR3. The V and J ends lost 3 bases and 3 bases respectively, with 14 bases between them. Germline assignment: CDR1 SGHTA and CDR2 FQGNSA. Incomplete CDR3 DNA: TGTGCCAGCAGCTTCTCGTACAGACAGAAAGAGACC. Encoded protein: CASSFSYRQKET. The whole CDR3 protein reads CASSFSYRQKETQYF.

This clone showed up many times. The CDR3 end lies 3 residues beyond the end of the read and is filled in from the germline J gene. The chain carries TRBV12-3 or TRBV12-4 and TRBJ2-3, with D uncertain. The CDR3 is 11 amino acids. The germline V and J ends were trimmed by 7 bases and 2 bases, with 4 bases remaining between them. The chain's CDR3 is CASTFTDTQYF. CDR3 DNA, as far as it was read: TGTGCCAGCACCTTCACAGATACG.

This clone was seen at least ten times. From the germline J gene comes the end of the CDR3, since the read stops 3 residues before it. The chain is built from TRBV5-1 and TRBJ2-1, with 12 bases aligning to TRBD2. The CDR3 length is 16 residues. Germline V lookup: CDR1 SGHRS, CDR2 YFSETQ. V shed 0 bases, J shed 3 bases, and the junction held 1 base outside the gene matches. The CDR3 DNA, read in part, is TGCGCCAGCAGCTTGGGACTAGCGGGAGACTACAATGAG. Translating it yields CASSLGLAGDYNE. The CDR3 in its entirety is CASSLGLAGDYNEQFF.

This clone was counted many times. With the read ending 3 residues before the CDR3 end, the germline J gene is used to fill in that end. The V and J genes are TRBV7-2 and TRBJ2-1, with 8 bases lining up with TRBD2. The CDR3 loop spans 15 amino acids. CDR1 is SGHTA and CDR2 is FQGNSA in the germline V gene. Trimming cost V 5 bases and J 6 bases; bases outside gene matches: 9. CDR3: CASSASGTRTNEQFF. The DNA read from the CDR3 is TGTGCCAGCAGCGCATCCGGGACTAGGACCAATGAG.

This clone was detected many times. The DNA ends 3 residues before the CDR3 does, and the rest of the CDR3 is filled in from the germline J gene. The chain carries TRBV20-1 and TRBJ1-1; D is uncertain. Germline V CDR1 and CDR2: DFQATT, SNEGSKA (reference sequence). CDR3 length: 11 residues. Trimming stripped 7 bases from V and 5 bases from J, with 11 bases between. The sequenced CDR3 bases are TGCAGTGTACGGTCGGGTACTGAA. Translation gives CSVRSGTE. The full CDR3 sequence reads CSVRSGTEAFF.

This clone was found many times. The CDR3 goes on 3 residues after the read ends, and that part is filled in from the germline J gene. V is TRBV7-9 and J is TRBJ2-4; TRBD1 matches at 7 bases. This CDR3 is 15 amino acids long. The germline CDR1 and CDR2 sequences are SEHNR and FQNEAQ (reference sequence). V shed 6 bases, J shed 1 base, and the junction held 6 bases outside the gene matches. CDR3 region: CASSSIQGAKNIQYF. Partial CDR3 DNA: TGTGCCAGCAGTTCTATACAGGGGGCCAAAAACATT.

This clone was seen repeatedly, ten times or more. This CDR3 reads CSANGLAGGLGDEQFF. The sequenced CDR3 bases are TGCAGTGCTAACGGACTAGCGGGGGGCCTAGGCGATGAG. This chain links TRBV20-1 with TRBJ2-1, with 14 bases matching TRBD2. The read comes to an end 3 residues before the CDR3 does, leaving the germline J gene to fill in the end. CDR3 length: 16 residues. From germline, CDR1 is DFQATT and CDR2 SNEGSKA (reference sequence). V trimming: 4 bases; J trimming: 8 bases; junction bases outside the gene matches: 10.

This clone came up many times. The read ends 3 residues early relative to the CDR3; the germline J gene fills the gap. V gene TRBV7-2 combines with J gene TRBJ2-1; 14 bases agree with TRBD2. Trimming removed 4 bases from V and 6 bases from J; junction bases left unmatched: 2. Per germline, CDR1 SGHTA and CDR2 FQGNSA. The CDR3 runs 15 residues. The part of the CDR3 DNA that was read is TGTGCCAGCAGCTCGGGACTAGCGGGGGTCAATGAG. It encodes CASSSGLAGVNE. The full CDR3 protein is CASSSGLAGVNEQFF. The variable domain in full, with the rest retrieved from reference TRBV7-2 and TRBJ2-1, is GAGVSQSPSNKVTEKGKDVELRCDPISGHTALYWYRQSLGQGLEFLIYFQGNSAPDKSGLPSDRFSAERTGGSVSTLTIQRTQQEDSAVYLCASSSGLAGVNEQFFGPGTRLTVL.

This clone turned up a few times. The read halts 3 residues ahead of the CDR3 end, with the missing end drawn from the germline J gene. The chain links TRBV30 to TRBJ1-5; weak D call: TRBD1 (5 bases). Trimming took 5 bases from V and 7 from J, leaving 15 bases between them. CDR1 is GTSNPN and CDR2 is SVGIG in the germline V gene (reference sequence). The CDR3 is made up of 13 amino acids. This chain's CDR3 is CAWDSGERQPQHF. The covered CDR3 bases are TGTGCCTGGGACTCGGGGGAGAGGCAGCCC.

Regarding this clone: The read halts 3 residues ahead of the CDR3 end, with the missing end drawn from the germline J gene. V gene TRBV18 combines with J gene TRBJ1-2; weak D call: TRBD1 (5 bases). Germline V gene data show CDR1 as KGHSH and CDR2 as LQKENI. The CDR3 consists of 16 residues. The DNA read from the CDR3 is TGTGCCAGCTCACCACCGATGGAAGGAGCGGGGGATACC. Encoded protein: CASSPPMEGAGDT. The whole CDR3 region reads CASSPPMEGAGDTYTF.

Ten or more counts support this clone. Coverage ceases 3 residues before the CDR3 finishes, and the germline J gene fills in the end. This chain joins TRBV6-2 or TRBV6-3 and TRBJ2-3, with D possibly TRBD2 on 6 matching bases. The CDR3 has 13 residues. Germline V lookup: CDR1 MNHEY, CDR2 SVGEGT. Trimming cost V 5 bases and J 6 bases, with 12 bases left between them. Incomplete CDR3 DNA: TGTGCCAGCAGTCCCAGCGGAGGGGATACG. This codes for CASSPSGGDT. In full, the CDR3 reads CASSPSGGDTQYF.

There are many counts of this clone. Coverage ceases 3 residues before the CDR3 finishes, and the germline J gene fills in the end. The chain uses TRBV20-1 and TRBJ2-1; 7 bases are shared with TRBD2. V gave up 1 base and J gave up 3 bases; unmatched junction bases: 3. The CDR3 has 14 amino acids. Germline V CDR1 and CDR2: DFQATT, SNEGSKA (reference sequence). The sequenced CDR3 bases are TGCAGTGCTAGAGCCCCTAGCGGCTACAATGAG. It codes for CSARAPSGYNE. The CDR3 reads in full as CSARAPSGYNEQFF.

This clone was counted ten times or more. The read gets to within 3 residues of the CDR3 end, and the germline J gene fills in the rest. The J gene is TRBJ2-7, the V gene TRBV2; TRBD1 might be the D (6 bases). CDR1 SNHLY and CDR2 FYNNEI come from the germline V gene. The CDR3 has 15 amino acids. Trimming shortened V by 3 bases and J by 1 base, and 13 bases separated the two germline ends. CDR3 amino acids: CASSEGTPDSYEQYF. CDR3 DNA (partial): TGTGCCAGCAGTGAGGGGACACCGGATTCCTACGAG.

This clone appeared many times. Read data end 3 residues before the CDR3 end; the end is taken from the germline J gene. This chain connects TRBV16 to TRBJ1-1; 9 bases are shared with TRBD1. In germline, CDR1 is KGHSY, CDR2 FQNENV. This CDR3 region has 12 residues. The ends lost 8 bases at V and 4 bases at J; junction bases unmatched: 2. The DNA read from the CDR3 is TGTGCCAGCCTGACAGGGGGCACTGAA. It yields the protein CASLTGGTE. The whole CDR3 region reads CASLTGGTEAFF. The entire variable domain, with the rest obtained from reference TRBV16 and TRBJ1-1, is as follows: GEEVAQTPKHLVRGEGQKAKLYCAPIKGHSYVFWYQQVLKNEFKFLISFQNENVFDETGMPKERFSAKCLPNSPCSLEIQATKLEDSAVYFCASLTGGTEAFFGQGTRLTVV.

This clone appeared many times. One end of the junction is discordant with germline, which a read error may explain. The read halts 3 residues ahead of the CDR3 end, with the missing end drawn from the germline J gene. The chain recombines TRBV4-1 with TRBJ1-5; tentatively, D is TRBD1 (6 bases). The CDR3 sequence is 15 residues long. Germline V gene data show CDR1 as MGHRA and CDR2 as YSYEKL. CDR3 sequence reads: CASSPTGHSDQPQHF. CDR3 DNA, as far as it was read: TGCGCCAGCAGCCCCACAGGGCATAGCGATCAGCCC.

This clone appeared many times. Read sequence stops 3 residues before the CDR3 end, and the germline J gene provides the missing end. This sequence joins TRBV2 and TRBJ2-1, with 8 nucleotides matching TRBD2. Germline V gives CDR1 SNHLY, CDR2 FYNNEI. V was pared by 5 bases and J by 7 bases, with 13 bases of the junction left unmatched. This CDR3 has 16 residues. The covered CDR3 bases are TGTGCCAGCAGTCCCTTAACCTCCGGGACTAGTAATGAG. It codes for CASSPLTSGTSNE. The complete CDR3 sequence is CASSPLTSGTSNEQFF.